The 3 T cell receptor beta chains reported below all come from one sample, sequenced in a study of blood T cell repertoires in COVID-19. The table came from immunoSEQ multiplex PCR; TCRdb's copy has only in-frame clones and leaves some out. The sample records roughly 200,000 clones, around 83% being singletons. The sequenced sample was peripheral blood. The receptors come from a man in his forties with active or convalescent COVID-19.

This chain joins TRBV27 and TRBJ2-7, with 16 bases aligning to TRBD2. Unmatched junction bases numbered 14, after V lost 8 bases and J lost 7 bases. This CDR3 has 17 residues. Germline CDR1 reads MNHEY; CDR2 reads SMNVEV (reference sequence). The DNA of the CDR3 is TGTGCCAGCGCGGGACTAGCGGGAGGGCCGATTAAATCAGAGCAGTACTTC. It is translated as CASAGLAGGPIKSEQYF.

This clone was picked up a small number of times. The rearrangement uses TRBV5-6 and TRBJ1-2; D not resolved. Germline V gene lookup returns CDR1 SGHDT and CDR2 YYEEEE. This CDR3 region has 13 residues. V dropped 4 bases and J dropped 2 bases, with 9 bases sitting between them. The CDR3 DNA follows: TGTGCCAGCAGCCTGCCCGGGAACTATGGCTACACCTTC. Encoded protein: CASSLPGNYGYTF.

This rearrangement joins TRBV2 to TRBJ2-2, with D uncertain. CDR1 and CDR2 from the germline V gene are SNHLY and FYNNEI. This CDR3 has 14 amino acids. V was clipped by 7 bases and J by 2 bases, with 11 bases between them. In DNA, the CDR3 is TGTGCCAGCACCAGACTCAGTAACACCGGGGAGCTGTTTTTT. Translation: CASTRLSNTGELFF. Complete variable domain (other parts from reference TRBV2 and TRBJ2-2): EPEVTQTPSHQVTQMGQEVILRCVPISNHLYFYWYRQILGQKVEFLVSFYNNEISEKSEIFDDQFSVERPDGSNFTLKIRSTKLEDSAMYFCASTRLSNTGELFFGEGSRLTVL.